These T cell receptor beta chains were read from a single sample in a study of blood T cell repertoires in COVID-19. TCRdb's table, derived via immunoSEQ multiplex PCR, lists solely in-frame clones and lacks some. The data hold some 250,000 clones, with roughly nine tenths observed a single time. Sequencing was carried out using peripheral blood. The receptors come from a woman aged 25 to 39 with COVID-19, enrolled during active disease. Each CDR3 is given without its conserved first and last residue.

V gene	J gene	CDR3 protein
TRBV12-3/TRBV12-4	TRBJ1-5	ASMRGIGQPQH
TRBV5-1	TRBJ1-1	ASSLGPDRNTEAF
TRBV11-2	TRBJ2-1	ASSQLRAGPYNEQF
TRBV4-1	TRBJ2-7	ASSKRTGGSYEQY
TRBV10-1	TRBJ2-1	ASPQTGKRNEQF
TRBV6-5	TRBJ2-3	ASSKTPRGDTQY
TRBV18	TRBJ1-3	ASSSQVGSNGNTIY
TRBV4-1	TRBJ2-7	ASSQGSGGYEQY
TRBV20-1	TRBJ2-7	SASGLAGGYEQY
TRBV5-4	TRBJ2-5	ASTPGGRRQETQY
TRBV19	TRBJ2-1	ASSGLGLYNEQF
TRBV2	TRBJ2-3	ASSFAAGRVTDTQY
TRBV6-6	TRBJ2-7	ASSYSGLGEQY
TRBV11-2	TRBJ2-7	ATDHQTGTGAHEQY
TRBV5-1	TRBJ2-1	ASSSGLAGVNEQF
TRBV7-8	TRBJ2-7	ASSWGSTYEQY
TRBV6-5	TRBJ2-3	ASIGGGLTDTQY
TRBV4-1	TRBJ1-4	ASSQGVWIGATNEKLF
TRBV5-1	TRBJ1-1	ASSLRAMNTEAF
TRBV13	TRBJ2-2	ASSAAGPGELF
TRBV28	TRBJ1-2	ASSLSGTGANYGYT
TRBV11-3	TRBJ2-2	ASSWSGGGELF